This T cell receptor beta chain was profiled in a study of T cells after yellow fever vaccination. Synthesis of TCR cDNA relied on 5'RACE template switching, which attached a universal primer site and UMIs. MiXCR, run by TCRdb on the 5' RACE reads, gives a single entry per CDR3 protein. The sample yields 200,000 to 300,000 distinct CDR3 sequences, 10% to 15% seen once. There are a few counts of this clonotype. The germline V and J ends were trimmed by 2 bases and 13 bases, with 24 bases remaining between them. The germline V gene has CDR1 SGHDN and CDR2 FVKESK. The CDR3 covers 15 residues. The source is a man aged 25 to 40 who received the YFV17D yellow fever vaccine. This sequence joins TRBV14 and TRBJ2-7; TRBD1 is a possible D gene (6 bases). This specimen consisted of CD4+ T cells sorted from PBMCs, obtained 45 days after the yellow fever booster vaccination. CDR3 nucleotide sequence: TGTGCCAGCAGCCAAAGGGGCAGGGGCCCCGAGGATGAATACTTC. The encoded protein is CASSQRGRGPEDEYF. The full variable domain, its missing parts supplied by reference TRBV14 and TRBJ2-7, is EAGVTQFPSHSVIEKGQTVTLRCDPISGHDNLYWYRRVMGKEIKFLLHFVKESKQDESGMPNNRFLAERTGGTYSTLKVQPAELEDSGVYFCASSQRGRGPEDEYFGPGTRLTVT.